This TCR beta chain was identified during a study of blood T cells in healthy people across ages. Study outcomes and limitations: Those diversity estimates obtained from one million T cells were thought to be underestimates.

Details on this clonotype: The antigen is undetermined.

Alongside a J-beta primer mix, a sample-barcoded 5' primer served in a second PCR lasting roughly 7 to 12 cycles. Each cDNA molecule was tagged by a template-switch adaptor with 12 random nucleotides. TCRdb passed the 5' RACE reads through MiXCR, listing each CDR3 protein once. This sample has around 1,700,000 distinct CDR3 sequences, with approximately 28% found just once. V dropped 7 bases and J dropped 7 bases, with 17 bases sitting between them. The length of the CDR3 is 14 residues. The rearrangement uses TRBV12-3 or TRBV12-4 and TRBJ2-1; D not resolved. Sequencing used blood. The receptor was isolated from a woman under 40 in good health. The CDR3 protein is CASTPPPPRNEQFF. CDR3 DNA sequence: TGTGCCAGCACCCCCCCACCCCCTCGGAATGAGCAGTTCTTC.